This T cell receptor (beta chain) was captured in a study of blood T cell repertoires in COVID-19. About the research overall: Both acute and convalescent COVID-19 samples were obtained from the United States, Italy and Spain. From T cells, B-cell-depleted T cells, or PBMCs came the material, which was cDNA or gDNA.

As processed by the authors: By means of reference gene primer amplification, nucleated cell counts were estimated. The protocol was immunoSEQ multiplex PCR, while the TCRdb copy is restricted to in-frame clones and leaves out a portion. The DNA was the basis for D and trimming; V, J and clone size are from that table. The data contain 85,000 to 130,000 clones, roughly 80% of them singletons. V was cut by 8 bases and J by 0 bases, with 19 bases left in between. Germline lookup yields CDR1 LNHDA and CDR2 SQIVND (reference sequence). This CDR3 is built from 16 residues. The sequence was collected from a woman of 80 years or more with active or convalescent COVID-19. The source material was peripheral blood. V and J are TRBV19 and TRBJ1-1; no firm D call. For the CDR3, the DNA is TGTGCCAGTTTGCCCCGATCGGGTTCCCTGAACACTGAAGCTTTCTTT. Translating gives CASLPRSGSLNTEAFF. The full variable domain, in which reference TRBV19 and TRBJ1-1 provide the parts outside the CDR3, is DGGITQSPKYLFRKEGQNVTLSCEQNLNHDAMYWYRQDPGQGLRLIYYSQIVNDFQKGDIAEGYSVSREKKESFPLTVTSAQKNPTAFYLCASLPRSGSLNTEAFFGQGTRLTVV.